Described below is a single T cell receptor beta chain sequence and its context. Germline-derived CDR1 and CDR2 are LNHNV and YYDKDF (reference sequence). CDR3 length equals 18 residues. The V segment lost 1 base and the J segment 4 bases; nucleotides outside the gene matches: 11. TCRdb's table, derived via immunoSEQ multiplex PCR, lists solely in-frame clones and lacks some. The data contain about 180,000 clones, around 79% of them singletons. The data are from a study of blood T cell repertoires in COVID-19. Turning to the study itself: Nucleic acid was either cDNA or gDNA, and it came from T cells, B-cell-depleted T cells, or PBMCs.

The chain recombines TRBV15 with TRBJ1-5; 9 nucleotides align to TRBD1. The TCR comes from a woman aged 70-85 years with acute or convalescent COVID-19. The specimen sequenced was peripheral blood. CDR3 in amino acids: CATSRAPGQGVDNQPQHF. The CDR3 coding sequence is TGTGCCACCAGCAGAGCGCCGGGACAGGGAGTAGATAATCAGCCCCAGCATTTT.